This T cell receptor (beta chain) was found in a study of PD-1 blockade in mismatch repair-deficient tumors. Study observations and caveats: After pembrolizumab, tumor-resident clones rose rapidly, then generally contracted before radiologic responses.

The protocol was immunoSEQ multiplex PCR, while the TCRdb copy is restricted to in-frame clones and leaves out a portion. Here the sample spans some 120,000 clones, roughly 86% being singletons. Trimming left V 0 bases short and J 2 bases short, with 17 bases between. Germline V lookup: CDR1 SGDLS, CDR2 YYNGEE. The CDR3 contains 17 residues. On this clone: Antigen: not known.

The rearrangement joins TRBV9 to TRBJ2-5; D may match TRBD1 or TRBD2 (5 bases each). This receptor was identified in an adult with mismatch repair-deficient cancer. This specimen was peripheral blood, taken 44 weeks after starting pembrolizumab. This chain's CDR3 is CASSVASGRARQETQYF. The DNA of the CDR3 is TGTGCCAGCAGCGTAGCTTCGGGGCGGGCAAGACAAGAGACCCAGTACTTC.